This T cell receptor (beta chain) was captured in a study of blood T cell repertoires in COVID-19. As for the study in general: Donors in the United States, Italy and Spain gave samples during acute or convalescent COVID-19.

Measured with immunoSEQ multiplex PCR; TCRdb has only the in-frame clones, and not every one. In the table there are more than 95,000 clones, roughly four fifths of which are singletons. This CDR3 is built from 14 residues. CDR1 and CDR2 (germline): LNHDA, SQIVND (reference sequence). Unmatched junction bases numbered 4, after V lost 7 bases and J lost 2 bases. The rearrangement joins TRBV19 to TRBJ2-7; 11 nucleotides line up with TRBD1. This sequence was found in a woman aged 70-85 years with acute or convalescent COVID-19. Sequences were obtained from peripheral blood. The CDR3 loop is CASTPGQGAYEQYF. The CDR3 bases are TGTGCCAGTACCCCGGGACAGGGGGCCTACGAGCAGTACTTC.